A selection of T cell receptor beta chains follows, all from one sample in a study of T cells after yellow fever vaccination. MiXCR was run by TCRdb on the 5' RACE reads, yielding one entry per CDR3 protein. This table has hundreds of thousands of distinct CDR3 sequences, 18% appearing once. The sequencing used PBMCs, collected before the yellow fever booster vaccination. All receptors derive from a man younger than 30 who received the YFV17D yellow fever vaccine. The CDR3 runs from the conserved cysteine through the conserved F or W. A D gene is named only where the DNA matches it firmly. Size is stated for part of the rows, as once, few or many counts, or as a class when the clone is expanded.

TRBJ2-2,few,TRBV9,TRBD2,CASSPSGGQGAASGELFF,TGTGCCAGCAGCCCTAGCGGGGGGCAAGGGGCCGCCTCGGGGGAGCTGTTTTTT
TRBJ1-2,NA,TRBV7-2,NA,CASSQWDGNYGYTF,TGTGCCAGCAGCCAATGGGACGGAAACTATGGCTACACCTTC
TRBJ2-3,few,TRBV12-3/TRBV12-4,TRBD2,CASSPGLAGLSTDTQYF,TGTGCCAGCAGTCCTGGACTAGCGGGGCTGAGCACAGATACGCAGTATTTT
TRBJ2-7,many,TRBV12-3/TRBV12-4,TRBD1,CASSAGTGNYEQYF,TGTGCCAGCAGTGCCGGGACAGGGAACTACGAGCAGTACTTC
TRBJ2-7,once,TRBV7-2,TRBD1,CASSPRQGARGYEQYF,TGTGCCAGCAGCCCTCGACAGGGGGCGCGGGGCTACGAGCAGTACTTC
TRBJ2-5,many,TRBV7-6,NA,CASSLMETQYF,TGTGCCAGCAGCTTAATGGAGACCCAGTACTTC
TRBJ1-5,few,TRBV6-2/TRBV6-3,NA,CASSYLPPPGDQPQHF,TGTGCCAGCAGTTACCTGCCCCCGCCAGGGGATCAGCCCCAGCATTTT
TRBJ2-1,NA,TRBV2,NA,CASSALPRGEQFF,TGTGCCAGCAGTGCCCTTCCAAGGGGGGAGCAGTTCTTC
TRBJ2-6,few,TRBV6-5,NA,CASTRPSPGANVLTF,TGTGCCAGCACGAGACCTTCACCGGGGGCCAACGTCCTGACTTTC
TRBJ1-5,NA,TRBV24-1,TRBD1,CATSDYRGEPQHF,TGTGCCACCAGTGACTACAGGGGAGAGCCCCAGCATTTT
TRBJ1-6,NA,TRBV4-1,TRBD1,CASSQDWDSSVHF,TGCGCCAGCAGCCAAGATTGGGACAGTTCCGTCCACTTT
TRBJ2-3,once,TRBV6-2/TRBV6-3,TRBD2,CASKWTSGGYADTQYF,TGTGCCAGCAAATGGACTAGCGGGGGATATGCAGATACGCAGTATTTT
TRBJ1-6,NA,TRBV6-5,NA,CASSPSSRSPLHF,TGTGCCAGCAGTCCAAGCTCGCGTTCACCCCTCCACTTT
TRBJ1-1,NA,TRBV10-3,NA,CAISEGTREKAFF,TGTGCCATCAGTGAGGGGACTCGGGAAAAAGCTTTCTTT
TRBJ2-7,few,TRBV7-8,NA,CASSPRVRNYEQYF,TGTGCCAGCAGCCCGCGCGTCAGGAATTACGAGCAGTACTTC
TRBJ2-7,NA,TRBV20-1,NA,CSARDILSYEQYF,TGCAGTGCTAGAGATATACTGTCCTACGAGCAGTACTTC
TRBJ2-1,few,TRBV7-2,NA,CASSPWTALDEQFF,TGTGCCAGCAGCCCGTGGACCGCATTAGATGAGCAGTTCTTC
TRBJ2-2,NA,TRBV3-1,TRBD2,CASSHERGANTGELFF,TGTGCCAGCAGCCATGAGCGGGGGGCGAACACCGGGGAGCTGTTTTTT
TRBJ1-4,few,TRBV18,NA,CASHSGPSTNEKLFF,TGTGCCAGCCACTCGGGCCCGTCAACTAATGAAAAACTGTTTTTT
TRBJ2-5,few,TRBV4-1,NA,CASSLRWLNQETQYF,TGCGCCAGCAGCCTACGGTGGCTGAACCAAGAGACCCAGTACTTC
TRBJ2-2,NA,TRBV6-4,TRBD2,CASRTLAGGLTGELFF,TGTGCCAGCAGAACTTTAGCGGGGGGGCTCACCGGGGAGCTGTTTTTT
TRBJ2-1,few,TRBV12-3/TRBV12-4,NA,CASSFTGRNEQFF,TGTGCCAGCAGTTTTACAGGGAGGAATGAGCAGTTCTTC
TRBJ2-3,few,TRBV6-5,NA,CASSVQGSSTDTQYF,TGTGCCAGCAGCGTACAGGGCTCGAGCACAGATACGCAGTATTTT
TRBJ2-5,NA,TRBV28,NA,CASSLGGSTDEETQYF,TGTGCCAGCAGTTTAGGCGGCAGCACTGACGAAGAGACCCAGTACTTC
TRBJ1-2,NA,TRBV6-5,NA,CASRDTFQGGYTF,TGTGCCAGCAGAGACACCTTCCAGGGGGGCTACACCTTC
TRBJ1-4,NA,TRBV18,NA,CASSPPSPRWGRLEKLFF,TGTGCCAGCTCACCACCTTCCCCGCGATGGGGGCGTTTGGAAAAACTGTTTTTT
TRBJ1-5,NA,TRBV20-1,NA,CSARRGGNQPQHF,TGCAGTGCTAGGAGAGGGGGGAATCAGCCCCAGCATTTT